This TCR beta chain was sequenced during a study of T cells expressing NK-cell markers. Libraries used 5'RACE template switching adding universal primer site and UMIs. TCRdb re-called the 5' RACE reads; every CDR3 protein appears as one record, without DNA. The table for this sample gives a few hundred thousand distinct CDR3 sequences. The CDR3 covers 14 residues. Germline CDR1 LGHDT, CDR2 YNNKEL (reference sequence). The J gene is TRBJ1-1, the V gene TRBV3-1; TCRdb proposes TRBD1, but this gene call is untestable without DNA. The sample taken for sequencing was blood T cells: a sorted CD56 or NKG2C T cell subset, CD4+ or CD8+ T cells, or bulk PBMC T cells (not recorded which). The TCR originated in a woman between 45 and 60 years old in good health. The CDR3 sequence is CASGQHWGSAEAFF.